Presented here are 13 T cell receptor beta chains from one specimen sequenced in a study of T cell responses to AZD1222 COVID-19 vaccine. Libraries were prepared by immunoSEQ multiplex PCR; TCRdb keeps only in-frame clonotypes and omits some of them. The sample has approximately 150,000 clones, roughly 88% seen once; the top ten hold about 5.9%. The sample was peripheral blood, taken 28 days after the second AZD1222 dose. Receptors originate from an adult who received the AZD1222 COVID-19 vaccine.

This chain connects TRBV9 to TRBJ2-1; 14 nucleotides agree with TRBD2. The CDR3 sequence is 16 residues long. CDR1 and CDR2 (germline): SGDLS, YYNGEE. Losses at the gene ends were 6 bases for V and 5 bases for J; bases not matched to a gene: 7. CDR3 nucleotides: TGTGCCAGCAACCCCGGACTAGCGGGGGGTCACAATGAGCAGTTCTTC. It specifies CASNPGLAGGHNEQFF.

The J gene is TRBJ1-5, the V gene TRBV18, with TRBD1 identical over 9 bases. J gave up 3 bases and V 0 bases, and 3 bases lay outside the gene matches. There are 16 residues in the CDR3. Germline V lookup: CDR1 KGHSH, CDR2 LQKENI. The CDR3 loop reads CASSPPGQGPNQPQHF. CDR3 sequence (DNA): TGTGCCAGCTCACCACCGGGACAGGGACCCAATCAGCCCCAGCATTTT.

This chain uses TRBV2 with TRBJ1-5; the D gene is possibly TRBD1 (5 bases). Trimming cost V 8 bases and J 3 bases, with 23 bases left between them. Germline loops: CDR1 SNHLY, CDR2 FYNNEI. This CDR3 has 17 amino acids. CDR3 in DNA: TGTGCCAGCTCGGGCCGGGGAGGGGAAGTGTACAATCAGCCCCAGCATTTT. Residues: CASSGRGGEVYNQPQHF.

The chain is built from TRBV6-1 and TRBJ2-2; TRBD1 matches at 8 bases. Unmatched junction bases numbered 0, after V lost 0 bases and J lost 0 bases. Germline loops: CDR1 MNHNS, CDR2 SASEGT. CDR3 length equals 16 residues. This CDR3 reads CASSEATGANTGELFF. The CDR3, as DNA: TGTGCCAGCAGTGAAGCGACAGGGGCGAACACCGGGGAGCTGTTTTTT.

This clone was detected only once. The V gene is TRBV14, the J gene TRBJ1-5; D is unresolved. This CDR3 is built from 13 residues. Germline V gene data show CDR1 as SGHDN and CDR2 as FVKESK. Trimming removed 2 bases from V and 2 bases from J, with 4 bases in between. Here the CDR3 DNA reads TGTGCCAGCAGCCAAAGGGGCAATCAGCCCCAGCATTTT. It yields the protein CASSQRGNQPQHF.

V usage is TRBV19 and J usage is TRBJ2-3; 13 nucleotides agree with TRBD2. The V and J ends lost 5 bases and 4 bases, in that order; junction bases with no gene match: 6. From germline, CDR1 is LNHDA and CDR2 SQIVND (reference sequence). This CDR3 has 16 amino acids. The CDR3 DNA reads TGTGCCAGTAGTTCGGGACTAGCGGGATATTCAGATACGCAGTATTTT. It codes for CASSSGLAGYSDTQYF.

J is TRBJ2-5 and V is TRBV9; 7 nucleotides align to TRBD2. With V trimmed by 3 bases and J by 2 bases, 7 bases remained unmatched. The CDR3 loop spans 15 amino acids. Germline CDR1 and CDR2: SGDLS and YYNGEE. The CDR3 sequence is CASSAGGSRQETQYF. CDR3 bases: TGTGCCAGCAGCGCGGGCGGGAGTCGACAAGAGACCCAGTACTTC.

This chain uses TRBV24-1 with TRBJ2-3; 9 bases are shared with TRBD1. The CDR3 has 18 residues. Germline CDR1 KGHDR, CDR2 SFDVKD. Unmatched junction bases numbered 14, after V lost 4 bases and J lost 4 bases. CDR3 loop: CATSDRDLTGQGADTQYF. Here the CDR3 DNA reads TGTGCCACCAGTGACCGCGACCTAACGGGACAGGGCGCAGATACGCAGTATTTT.

The chain joins TRBV2 to TRBJ1-2; 8 bases are a match to TRBD1. With 5 bases clipped from V and 3 bases from J, the junction kept 8 bases outside the gene matches. The CDR3 is made up of 15 amino acids. Per germline, CDR1 SNHLY and CDR2 FYNNEI. Here the CDR3 reads CASSRSGTGDYGYTF. The CDR3 DNA follows: TGTGCCAGCAGTAGATCCGGGACAGGCGACTATGGCTACACCTTC.

This clone is a singleton in its sample. Other nucleotide sequences from this sample produce the same CDR3. The chain uses TRBV5-1 and TRBJ2-6; possible D gene TRBD2, 5 bases. CDR3 length: 15 amino acids. Germline V gives CDR1 SGHRS, CDR2 YFSETQ. Between the trimmed V and J ends, which lost 0 bases and 1 base, there was a span of 5 bases. CDR3 region: CASSLAGSGANVLTF. In DNA form, the CDR3 reads TGCGCCAGCAGCTTGGCGGGATCTGGGGCCAACGTCCTGACTTTC.

The V gene is TRBV3-1 (or the pseudogene TRBV3-2), the J gene TRBJ2-3, with 11 bases matching TRBD2. Losses at the gene ends were 3 bases for V and 1 base for J; bases not matched to a gene: 3. The CDR3 has 16 residues. Germline CDR1 LGHDT, CDR2 YNNKEL (reference sequence). This CDR3 reads CASSQLLAGGTDTQYF. CDR3 nucleotides: TGTGCCAGCAGCCAGTTACTAGCGGGGGGCACAGATACGCAGTATTTT.

The chain carries TRBV5-1 and TRBJ1-2; no definite D call. V was trimmed by 0 bases and J by 1 base, leaving 7 bases between them. The CDR3 extends over 14 amino acids. Per germline, CDR1 SGHRS and CDR2 YFSETQ. CDR3: CASSLGNLNYGYTF. DNA of the CDR3: TGCGCCAGCAGCTTGGGCAACCTTAACTATGGCTACACCTTC.

The table lists this clone with a few counts. The rearrangement uses TRBV2 and TRBJ1-5, with TRBD1 matching 7 bases. There are 14 residues in the CDR3. Per the germline V gene, CDR1 is SNHLY and CDR2 is FYNNEI. Trimming took 7 bases from V and 3 from J; bases not matched to a gene: 6. DNA of the CDR3: TGTGCCAGCACCCCGACAGGGTACAATCAGCCCCAGCATTTT. Translation: CASTPTGYNQPQHF.